Sequencing of this TCR beta chain was carried out in a study of blood T cells in healthy people across ages. Sample-barcoded 5' priming and a J-beta primer mix drove a second PCR of about 6 to 12 cycles. In TCRdb, the 5' RACE reads were re-called with MiXCR into one record per CDR3 protein. Of roughly 800,000 distinct CDR3 sequences in the sample, roughly 60% were seen once. To note about this clonotype: Its antigen is not identified. This may come from a read error, since a much larger clone is one base off.

Germline V gives CDR1 SGHRS, CDR2 YFSETQ. The CDR3 loop spans 11 amino acids. The study, taken as a whole, reports: No conclusive comparison of naive versus antigen-experienced cells was possible with unsorted PBMCs. Among T cells, TCR beta diversity per million cells dropped roughly linearly as age rose.

V and J are TRBV5-1 and TRBJ2-7; the D gene is possibly TRBD2 (6 bases). Sequenced sample: blood. The TCR was taken from a man aged 25-45 years in good health. CDR3 region: CASSKDYGQYF. CDR3 DNA sequence: TGCGCCAGCAGCAAGGACTACGGGCAGTACTTC.